These T cell receptor beta chains were read from a single sample in a study of cytomegalovirus exposure and HLA in healthy donors. Here immunoSEQ multiplex PCR was the method, and the copy in TCRdb shows in-frame clones only, minus some. The sample yields tens of thousands of clones, roughly 78% seen once. Material for sequencing was PBMCs. Receptor source: a male donor in good health and CMV-seropositive. The conserved cysteine and the conserved F or W are not part of the CDR3 here. Not every row has a clone size; where given, it reads once, few, many or a size class.

abundance	v_gene	CDR3aa
NA	TRBV19	ATWGGPGNEQF
NA	TRBV6-1	ASSDGRGGEQY
NA	TRBV4-1	ASSQETSSRTDTQY
NA	TRBV28	ASSPPRTGFEAF
NA	TRBV5-6	ASSPDGSSYEQY
NA	TRBV7-9	ASSPGTGSIPLH
NA	TRBV5-6	ASSLRWTSADTIY
NA	TRBV9	ASSAGTGGEKLF
NA	TRBV28	ASSFRLSDRSNYGYT
NA	TRBV27	ASSLSGSGTEAF
NA	TRBV18	ASSPIGASGTPNEQY
few	TRBV6-5	ASRNRVLNSPLH
few	TRBV6-1	ASSEEGGGSTEAF
NA	TRBV2	ASRGTGIGGYT
NA	TRBV6-5	ASSYGQETYEQY
NA	TRBV9	ASKSGLADTDTQY
few	TRBV5-6	ASSRDRTNEKLF
NA	TRBV12-5	ASGLVLMMRGIRSYEQY
NA	TRBV2	ASRREDSGGYT
NA	TRBV6-1	ASSELPGRDQY
once	TRBV19	ASTGGGRTGELF
NA	TRBV10-3	AISSGTSGTDTQY
few	TRBV27	ASSPGQARGKAEAF
NA	TRBV28	ASSFGASGNHEQF
NA	TRBV5-1	ASSLETSGGADTQY
NA	TRBV7-2	ASSSSTGTGFYEQY
NA	TRBV18	ASLRGREWDYEQY
NA	TRBV6-1	ASSVDRVNGEQF